Detailed here is one T cell receptor beta chain. Its antigen is not known. CDR1 is SQVTM, CDR2 ANQGSEA, per germline. V lost 2 bases and J lost 7, with 14 bases in between. CDR3 length equals 14 residues. The data were obtained in a study of cytomegalovirus exposure and HLA in healthy donors. General study findings and limits: Prediction of most subjects' HLA-A and HLA-B alleles by TCR beta sequences was reportedly accurate. Testing in vitro showed three CMV-associated chains specific for CMV antigens. It was 160 or so TCR beta chains that were listed as cytomegalovirus-associated. Researchers left out some V segments, among them TRBV6-2 and TRBV6-3, as indistinguishable.

The primer mix had 60 Vbeta and 13 Jbeta primers. Only in-frame clones appear in the TCRdb table, and some are missing; sequencing was by immunoSEQ multiplex PCR. The sample consists of 150,000 to 200,000 clones, roughly 80% of them appearing once. The receptor was derived from a man in his forties or fifties in good health and CMV-seropositive. Sample: PBMCs. V usage is TRBV29-1 and J usage is TRBJ2-2, with D possibly being TRBD2 (6 bases). The CDR3 here is CSVEKDVGGGELFF. The DNA of the CDR3 is TGCAGCGTTGAAAAGGACGTGGGGGGCGGGGAGCTGTTTTTT.